A selection of T cell receptor beta chains follows, all from one sample in a study of cytomegalovirus exposure and HLA in healthy donors. Sequenced by immunoSEQ multiplex PCR; TCRdb stores in-frame clones only, minus some. Of approximately 140,000 clones listed, approximately 84% were seen once; the top ten hold approximately 2.6%. Sequencing used PBMCs. The receptors come from a boy aged 2 to 9 in good health and CMV-seronegative. The CDR3 runs from the conserved cysteine through the conserved F or W. The order of the fields is CDR3 protein, CDR3 DNA, J gene, V gene, clone size, D gene. D genes are given only for firm matches. Size values are once, few and many counts, or a class for expanded clones, and some rows have none.

CDR3: CASSEGTSSPTDTQYF
DNA: TGTGCCAGCAGTGAAGGAACTAGCTCCCCCACAGATACGCAGTATTTT
J: TRBJ2-3
V: TRBV6-1
size: once
D: -

CDR3: CASSLDYYRDRVFSPLHF
DNA: TGTGCCAGCAGCCTAGACTACTACCGGGACAGGGTATTTTCACCCCTCCACTTT
J: TRBJ1-6
V: TRBV4-2
size: -
D: TRBD1

CDR3: CASSLGLAGGTDTQYF
DNA: TGTGCCAGCAGCTTAGGACTAGCGGGAGGTACAGATACGCAGTATTTT
J: TRBJ2-3
V: TRBV11-3
size: -
D: TRBD2

CDR3: CASSPNVGRGAVANVLTF
DNA: TGTGCCAGCTCACCGAACGTCGGGCGGGGGGCAGTGGCCAACGTCCTGACTTTC
J: TRBJ2-6
V: TRBV18
size: -
D: TRBD2

CDR3: CASSQEGWDIGPGELFF
DNA: TGCGCCAGCAGCCAAGAGGGGTGGGACATCGGCCCCGGGGAGCTGTTTTTT
J: TRBJ2-2
V: TRBV4-3
size: once
D: -

CDR3: CASTLRPGFHEQFF
DNA: TGTGCTAGCACACTCCGTCCGGGTTTCCATGAGCAGTTCTTC
J: TRBJ2-1
V: TRBV7-7
size: once
D: -

CDR3: CASSDRDRVIVEQFF
DNA: TGTGCCAGCAGTGATAGAGACAGGGTGATAGTTGAGCAGTTCTTC
J: TRBJ2-1
V: TRBV2
size: -
D: TRBD1

CDR3: CSGSGGYGYTF
DNA: TGCAGTGGTTCTGGAGGTTATGGCTACACCTTC
J: TRBJ1-2
V: TRBV20-1
size: -
D: -

CDR3: CASSEARGKDGYTF
DNA: TGTGCCAGCAGTGAAGCCCGGGGGAAGGATGGCTACACCTTC
J: TRBJ1-2
V: TRBV2
size: once
D: -

CDR3: CATSIGGRNTEAFF
DNA: TGTGCCACCAGCATAGGAGGGAGAAACACTGAAGCTTTCTTT
J: TRBJ1-1
V: TRBV15
size: -
D: -

CDR3: CATGQGGGFAYGYTF
DNA: TGTGCCACGGGACAGGGCGGGGGTTTTGCCTATGGCTACACCTTC
J: TRBJ1-2
V: TRBV10-3
size: -
D: TRBD1

CDR3: CASSFSVSGGSSYEQYF
DNA: TGTGCCAGCAGCTTCTCCGTCAGTGGCGGGAGCTCCTACGAGCAGTACTTC
J: TRBJ2-7
V: TRBV5-8
size: -
D: TRBD2

CDR3: CASIRGPSVGGGELFF
DNA: TGTGCCAGCATCAGAGGCCCTTCTGTTGGTGGCGGGGAGCTGTTTTTT
J: TRBJ2-2
V: TRBV7-9
size: -
D: -

CDR3: CASSGTLGSPNQPQHF
DNA: TGTGCCAGCAGTGGGACTCTGGGTTCACCCAATCAGCCCCAGCATTTT
J: TRBJ1-5
V: TRBV2
size: few
D: -

CDR3: CASSSGPVGGRRQETQYF
DNA: TGTGCCAGCAGCTCGGGGCCGGTGGGGGGAAGGCGGCAAGAGACCCAGTACTTC
J: TRBJ2-5
V: TRBV5-6
size: -
D: -

CDR3: CASSVEGAEEKLFF
DNA: TGTGCCAGCAGCGTAGAGGGGGCTGAGGAAAAACTGTTTTTT
J: TRBJ1-4
V: TRBV9
size: -
D: TRBD1

CDR3: CAWRRATNEKLFF
DNA: TGTGCCTGGAGACGCGCAACTAATGAAAAACTGTTTTTT
J: TRBJ1-4
V: TRBV30
size: -
D: -

CDR3: CASSKAIPNRELNTEAFF
DNA: TGTGCCAGCAGCAAAGCCATACCAAACCGGGAATTGAACACTGAAGCTTTCTTT
J: TRBJ1-1
V: TRBV21-1
size: once
D: -